A selection of T cell receptor beta chains follows, all from one sample in a study of cytomegalovirus exposure and HLA in healthy donors. Clones were sequenced by immunoSEQ multiplex PCR, and TCRdb holds only the in-frame ones, with some missing. The sample shows fewer than 250,000 clones, 86% of them seen only once. The material sequenced was PBMCs. The receptors stem from a woman in her late teens or twenties in good health and CMV-seronegative. Both conserved end residues are part of each CDR3. A D gene is named only where the DNA matches it firmly. The size of a clone is reported for some rows only, either as once, few or many, or as a class for expanded clones.

cdr3_nt cdr3_aa d_call v_call cdr3_length clone_size j_call
TGTGCCAGCTCAACCGGACAGGGAGGAGAGACCCAGTACTTC CASSTGQGGETQYF TRBD1 TRBV18 14 NA TRBJ2-5
TGTGCCAGCAGCTTGATCCAGGGGTCATTACCTGAAGCTTTCTTT CASSLIQGSLPEAFF NA TRBV5-4 15 NA TRBJ1-1
TGTGCCAGCATGACTAGGAACGGGACCTACAATGAGCAGTTCTTC CASMTRNGTYNEQFF NA TRBV7-8 15 NA TRBJ2-1
TGCGCCAGCCCCCCTAAGTATAGCGGAGGGCCCTACAATGAGCAGTTCTTC CASPPKYSGGPYNEQFF NA TRBV5-1 17 NA TRBJ2-1
TGCGCCAGCAGCAGGGGGTCCGACACCGGGGAGCTGTTTTTT CASSRGSDTGELFF TRBD1 TRBV10-1 14 few TRBJ2-2
TGTGCCAGCTCACCACCAGTACGGGAGCGCATCACAGATACGCAGTATTTT CASSPPVRERITDTQYF NA TRBV18 17 NA TRBJ2-3
TGTGCCAGCAGCTTTGGACTAGCGGCAGACGAAGAGACCCAGTACTTC CASSFGLAADEETQYF TRBD2 TRBV11-1 16 NA TRBJ2-5
TGTGCCAGTAGTATCGGGGGCAACAGGGGCGCCTACGAGCAGTACTTC CASSIGGNRGAYEQYF NA TRBV19 16 NA TRBJ2-7
TGTGCCACGACTAGCGGGACGCCCAGCTCCTACAATGAGCAGTTCTTC CATTSGTPSSYNEQFF TRBD2 TRBV15 16 once TRBJ2-1
TGTGCCAGCTCACCACTTTTAGGGGAAGAGAACTATGGCTACACCTTC CASSPLLGEENYGYTF NA TRBV18 16 NA TRBJ1-2
TGCGCCAGCAGCCAAGATCAGCTAGCGACCTCTCGGAATGAGCAGTTCTTC CASSQDQLATSRNEQFF NA TRBV4-1 17 NA TRBJ2-1
TGTGCCAGCAGTGAAGACCCTGGGACAGGCGGTAGGAGGACCTTC CASSEDPGTGGRRTF TRBD1 TRBV6-4 15 NA TRBJ1-2
TGTGCCAGCAGCCAGGGGACAGCTGATGAAAAACTGTTTTTT CASSQGTADEKLFF TRBD1 TRBV7-2 14 few TRBJ1-4
TGTGCCAGCATAGCGGGGAACACTGAAGCTTTCTTT CASIAGNTEAFF NA TRBV2 12 NA TRBJ1-1
TGTGCCAGTACTGGCGGGATGCCCAATGAGCAGTTCTTC CASTGGMPNEQFF NA TRBV19 13 NA TRBJ2-1
TGTGCCAGCTCACCACCAAGTGGCACACAAGAGACCCAGTACTTC CASSPPSGTQETQYF NA TRBV18 15 NA TRBJ2-5
TGTGCCAGCAGTGACCCAGGTGGATACCCCCACCTCCTCTTC CASSDPGGYPHLLF NA TRBV25-1 14 NA TRBJ2-1
TGTGCCAGCAGTTACTCAACTGACAGTTATGGCTACACCTTC CASSYSTDSYGYTF NA TRBV6-5 14 once TRBJ1-2
TGTGCCAGCAGCCCGGCGACAGGGGGCGAGGAGACCCAGTACTTC CASSPATGGEETQYF TRBD1 TRBV7-9 15 NA TRBJ2-5
TGCGCCAGCAGCCAAGCGACAGGGGGCTATTCACCCCTCCACTTT CASSQATGGYSPLHF TRBD1 TRBV4-1 15 NA TRBJ1-6
TGTGCCAGCAGCCCGACAGGGAGCCAAGAGACCCAGTACTTC CASSPTGSQETQYF TRBD1 TRBV6-6 14 NA TRBJ2-5
TGTGCCAGCAGTGAAGGAGGCCTTTTTTGGGAGCAGTACTTC CASSEGGLFWEQYF NA TRBV6-1 14 once TRBJ2-7
TGTGCCTTTCAGGGTTACTATGGCTACACCTTC CAFQGYYGYTF NA TRBV30 11 NA TRBJ1-2
TGTGCCAGACTAGCGGGGATCTACAATGAGCAGTTCTTC CARLAGIYNEQFF TRBD2 TRBV2 13 NA TRBJ2-1
TGTGCCAGTACCTCCACCTCCGGGACAGTGAACACTGAAGCTTTCTTT CASTSTSGTVNTEAFF TRBD1 TRBV19 16 NA TRBJ1-1
TGCGCCAGCAGCTTGGGGGACAGTGGCAATCAGCCCCAGCATTTT CASSLGDSGNQPQHF TRBD1 TRBV5-1 15 many TRBJ1-5
TGTGCCAGCAGCTCGAACTTCTACAATGAGCAGTTCTTC CASSSNFYNEQFF NA TRBV7-7 13 NA TRBJ2-1
TGTGCCAGCAGCCCACTAGGCTTACACGATGAGCAGTTCTTC CASSPLGLHDEQFF NA TRBV5-6 14 NA TRBJ2-1
TGTGCCAGCAGTTCCACAGGGGACCCGGGCACTGAAGCTTTCTTT CASSSTGDPGTEAFF TRBD1 TRBV28 15 NA TRBJ1-1
TGTGCCAGCAGTCCTGTAGCGGGAGTTTCGTACGAGCAGTACTTC CASSPVAGVSYEQYF TRBD2 TRBV6-5 15 NA TRBJ2-7
TGTGCCAGCAGTACTAACAGGGTCGCGAACACCGGGGAGCTGTTTTTT CASSTNRVANTGELFF NA TRBV2 16 NA TRBJ2-2
TGTGCCAGCACCGGACAAAACGGGTGGACTGAAGCTTTCTTT CASTGQNGWTEAFF NA TRBV6-1 14 NA TRBJ1-1
TGTGCCAGCAGTGACTCGAGGCCCACAGATACGCAGTATTTT CASSDSRPTDTQYF NA TRBV6-4 14 many TRBJ2-3
TGCGCCAGCAGCTTGGAAACAAGAGGGTACAATGAGCAGTTCTTC CASSLETRGYNEQFF NA TRBV5-1 15 NA TRBJ2-1
TGTGCCAGCAGCTTAGGGGGCCGGACACTGAACACTGAAGCTTTCTTT CASSLGGRTLNTEAFF NA TRBV7-9 16 NA TRBJ1-1
TGTGCCAGCAGTGACAGGGGCTCTGCGTCTAACTATGGCTACACCTTC CASSDRGSASNYGYTF NA TRBV25-1 16 NA TRBJ1-2
TGTGCCAGCAGCTCATTCCACAGGTGGGGTTTCTATGGCTACACCTTC CASSSFHRWGFYGYTF NA TRBV5-6 16 NA TRBJ1-2
TGTGCCAGCAGCACCGGGGGGCGGGAAGAGACCCAGTACTTC CASSTGGREETQYF NA TRBV9 14 NA TRBJ2-5
TGTGCCAGCAGCCCCGTTGGTGGAGGCTATGGCTACACCTTC CASSPVGGGYGYTF NA TRBV11-2 14 NA TRBJ1-2
TGTGCCAGCAGCCCGACCGGGACAGCTACGACTGAAGCTTTCTTT CASSPTGTATTEAFF TRBD1 TRBV7-9 15 NA TRBJ1-1
TGTGCCAGCTCGGACGCAGTACAGGGCTCTAACTATGGCTACACCTTC CASSDAVQGSNYGYTF NA TRBV18 16 NA TRBJ1-2
TGTGCCAGCAGCGAGAGGACTAGCGGGAGACTTCTCGGGGATGAGCAGTTCTTC CASSERTSGRLLGDEQFF TRBD2 TRBV9 18 NA TRBJ2-1
TGCGCCAGCAGCTCGTTAGGGGGCGTCTCCGTTAACGCTGAAGCTTTCTTT CASSSLGGVSVNAEAFF TRBD1 TRBV5-1 17 NA TRBJ1-1
TGTGCCAGCAGTCCTGAGGACAGGACGGGGCTCTATGGCTACACCTTC CASSPEDRTGLYGYTF TRBD1 TRBV27 16 NA TRBJ1-2
TGTGCCAGCAGGGGTTCAGTCGACAGGGTTGGCGAGCAGTACTTC CASRGSVDRVGEQYF TRBD1 TRBV27 15 NA TRBJ2-7
TGTGCCAGCAGTTTAATAGAGAGGGTGGTTAATGGCTACACCTTC CASSLIERVVNGYTF NA TRBV28 15 NA TRBJ1-2
TGTGCCGGGGGGAGGCCCACAGATACGCAGTATTTT CAGGRPTDTQYF NA TRBV28 12 NA TRBJ2-3
TGTGCCAGCAGCCAAGATCTCTGGACAGGGTGGGGTTTGGGTGGCTACACCTTC CASSQDLWTGWGLGGYTF TRBD1 TRBV14 18 NA TRBJ1-2
TGTGCCATCAAGGGGGATAGGAATTATGGCTACACCTTC CAIKGDRNYGYTF NA TRBV10-3 13 once TRBJ1-2
TGTGCCAGCAGTGAGTGGGCGGGGGAGAACACTGAAGCTTTCTTT CASSEWAGENTEAFF NA TRBV6-4 15 NA TRBJ1-1
TGTGCCGTCTTTAAGGACAGGGTCGACTATGGCTACACCTTC CAVFKDRVDYGYTF TRBD1 TRBV10-3 14 NA TRBJ1-2
TGTGCCAGCACCCAGGGGGCAAGCTATGGCTACACCTTC CASTQGASYGYTF TRBD1 TRBV6-1 13 NA TRBJ1-2
TGCGCCAGCAGCCCAGGGGTACAGGCGACTCAAGAGACCCAGTACTTC CASSPGVQATQETQYF NA TRBV4-1 16 NA TRBJ2-5